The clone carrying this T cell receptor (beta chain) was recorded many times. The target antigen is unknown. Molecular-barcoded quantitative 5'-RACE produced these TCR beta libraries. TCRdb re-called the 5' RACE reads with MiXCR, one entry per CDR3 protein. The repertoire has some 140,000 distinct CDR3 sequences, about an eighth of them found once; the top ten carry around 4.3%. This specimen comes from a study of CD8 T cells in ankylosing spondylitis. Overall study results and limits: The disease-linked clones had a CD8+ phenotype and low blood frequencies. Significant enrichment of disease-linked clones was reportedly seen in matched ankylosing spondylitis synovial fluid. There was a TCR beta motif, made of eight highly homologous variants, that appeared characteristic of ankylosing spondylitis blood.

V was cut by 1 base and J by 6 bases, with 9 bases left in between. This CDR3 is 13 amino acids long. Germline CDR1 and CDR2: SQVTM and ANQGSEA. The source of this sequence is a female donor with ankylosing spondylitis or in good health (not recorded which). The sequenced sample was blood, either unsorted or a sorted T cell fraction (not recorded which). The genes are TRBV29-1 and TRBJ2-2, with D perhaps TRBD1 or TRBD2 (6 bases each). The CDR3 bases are TGCAGCGTTGAAGGGGGGGCGGCCGGGGAGCTGTTTTTT. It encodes CSVEGGAAGELFF.